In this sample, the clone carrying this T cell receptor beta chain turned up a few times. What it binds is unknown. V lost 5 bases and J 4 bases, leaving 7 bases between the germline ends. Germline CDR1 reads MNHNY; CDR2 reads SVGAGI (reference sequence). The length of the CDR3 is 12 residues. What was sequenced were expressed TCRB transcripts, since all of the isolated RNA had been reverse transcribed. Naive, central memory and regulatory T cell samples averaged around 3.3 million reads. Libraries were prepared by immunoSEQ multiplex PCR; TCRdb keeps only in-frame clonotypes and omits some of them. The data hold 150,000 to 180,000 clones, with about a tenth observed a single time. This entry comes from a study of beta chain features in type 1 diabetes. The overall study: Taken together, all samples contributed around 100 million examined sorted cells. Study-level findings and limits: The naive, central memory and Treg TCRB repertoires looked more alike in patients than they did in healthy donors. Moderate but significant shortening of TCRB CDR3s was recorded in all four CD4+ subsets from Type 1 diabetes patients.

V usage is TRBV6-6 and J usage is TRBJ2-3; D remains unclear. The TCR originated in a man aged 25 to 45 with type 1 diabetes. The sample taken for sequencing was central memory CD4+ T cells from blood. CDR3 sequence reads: CASSPSADTQYF. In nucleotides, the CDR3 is TGTGCCAGCAGTCCCTCCGCAGATACGCAGTATTTT.